The next 21 T cell receptor beta chains were all read from a single sample in a study of CD8 T cells in Susac syndrome. With random hexamers, reverse transcription was performed on about 0.5 to 1 ug of RNA. TCRdb redid the calling of the immunoSEQ multiplex PCR reads with MiXCR, one entry per CDR3 protein. The repertoire holds 160,000 or so distinct CDR3 sequences, with 93% as singletons. The sequenced sample was CD4+ T cells from PBMCs. These receptors were collected from a human donor in good health.

The chain is built from TRBV29-1 and TRBJ1-1; TRBD1 is a possible D gene (6 bases). Germline loops: CDR1 SQVTM, CDR2 ANQGSEA. Between the trimmed V and J ends, which lost 7 bases and 0 bases, there was a span of 15 bases. This CDR3 is 14 amino acids long. The CDR3 DNA follows: TGCAGCGCACAGCCGGGACAACTGAACACTGAAGCTTTCTTT. This sequence encodes CSAQPGQLNTEAFF.

The chain uses TRBV4-1 and TRBJ2-7; a weak D match, TRBD1 (5 bases). This CDR3 has 16 amino acids. The V and J ends lost 3 bases and 4 bases respectively, with 19 bases between them. CDR1 and CDR2 (germline): MGHRA, YSYEKL. The CDR3 nucleotides are TGCGCCAGCAGCCATGACACCTCAGCAGGGTCGTACGAGCAGTACTTC. It translates to CASSHDTSAGSYEQYF.

The CDR3 nucleotides read TGCGCCAGCAGCCGCGGACAGGGGGCGGAGGGCTACACCTTC. This gives the protein CASSRGQGAEGYTF. This chain uses TRBV4-1 with TRBJ1-2; 11 bases agree with TRBD1. The V gene's germline CDR1 is MGHRA and CDR2 YSYEKL. This CDR3 contains 14 residues. V dropped 4 bases and J dropped 8; count of bases not matched to a gene: 6.

The chain employs TRBV12-3 or TRBV12-4 and TRBJ1-2; 8 bases align to TRBD1. The V segment lost 4 bases and the J segment 6 bases; nucleotides outside the gene matches: 7. The CDR3 sequence is 14 residues long. The CDR3 nucleotides read TGTGCCAGCAGTTCCCGGACAGGGAGTCATGGCTACACCTTC. It translates to CASSSRTGSHGYTF.

This rearrangement joins TRBV4-2 to TRBJ2-5, with D unresolved. V was cut by 0 bases and J by 7 bases, with 12 bases left in between. CDR1 LGHNA and CDR2 YNFKEQ come from the germline V gene. The CDR3 runs to 14 residues. The CDR3 nucleotides read TGTGCCAGCAGCCAAGATCGACTGCTTCGGACCCAGTACTTC. It specifies CASSQDRLLRTQYF.

The rearrangement uses TRBV19 and TRBJ1-2; D not resolved. Germline V gene sequence: CDR1 LNHDA, CDR2 SQIVND (reference sequence). V was pared by 5 bases and J by 0 bases, with 10 bases between. The CDR3 consists of 14 residues. The DNA of the CDR3 is TGTGCCAGTAGTCTTCGGGTCTCTAACTATGGCTACACCTTC. It yields the protein CASSLRVSNYGYTF.

The rearrangement joins TRBV10-3 to TRBJ1-1; D gene uncertain. The CDR3 is 13 amino acids. Looked up from germline, CDR1 is ENHRY and CDR2 is SYGVKD. V was trimmed by 7 bases and J by 4 bases, leaving 13 bases between them. The CDR3 region has the DNA TGTGCCATCACCTCTTCGTCTGGCACTGAAGCTTTCTTT. This codes for CAITSSSGTEAFF.

This chain uses TRBV2 with TRBJ1-2; a possible D gene is TRBD1 (5 bases). Trimming pared 6 bases from V and 6 bases from J, leaving 20 bases between. The CDR3 is made up of 15 amino acids. From germline, CDR1 is SNHLY and CDR2 FYNNEI. CDR3 in DNA: TGTGCCAGCAGCATCATCCCAAGCCGGGGCGATGGCTACACCTTC. Encoded protein: CASSIIPSRGDGYTF.

The chain links TRBV20-1 to TRBJ1-2; no firm D call. The ends were cut back, 6 bases at V and 4 bases at J, with 9 bases in the middle. The CDR3 sequence is 11 residues long. Germline V CDR1 and CDR2: DFQATT, SNEGSKA (reference sequence). The CDR3 here is CSATGSYGYTF. The CDR3 bases are TGCAGTGCGACCGGGAGCTATGGCTACACCTTC.

The chain carries TRBV29-1 and TRBJ1-2; D unresolved. This CDR3 is built from 11 residues. Trimming cost V 2 bases and J 8 bases, with 9 bases left between them. CDR1 and CDR2 from the germline V gene are SQVTM and ANQGSEA. The CDR3 bases are TGCAGCGTTGAATTCGGGCAAGGCTACACCTTC. Translated, it gives CSVEFGQGYTF.

The chain joins TRBV20-1 to TRBJ2-7; D remains ambiguous. The CDR3 runs 14 residues. Germline V gives CDR1 DFQATT, CDR2 SNEGSKA (reference sequence). V lost 5 bases and J 1 base, leaving 15 bases between the germline ends. The CDR3 sequence: CSARAQTASYEQYF. The CDR3 nucleotides are TGCAGTGCTCGTGCGCAGACGGCATCCTACGAGCAGTACTTC.

The V call is TRBV14, the J call TRBJ2-1; D possibly uses TRBD1 or TRBD2 (5 bases each). Germline lookup yields CDR1 SGHDN and CDR2 FVKESK. With 5 bases removed from V and 8 bases from J, the gap between germline ends came to 16 bases. The CDR3 length is 14 residues. CDR3 residues: CASSSGTPEDEQFF. For the CDR3, the DNA is TGTGCCAGCAGCTCCGGGACCCCGGAAGATGAGCAGTTCTTC.

The J gene is TRBJ1-5, the V gene TRBV12-3 or TRBV12-4, with D maybe TRBD1 (5 bases). This CDR3 is 14 amino acids long. V shed 10 bases and J shed 5 bases, with 18 bases lying between them. The CDR3 DNA reads TGTGCCACCCGAGTCCGGGACTCACATCAGCCCCAGCATTTT. Residues: CATRVRDSHQPQHF.

This chain connects TRBV20-1 to TRBJ1-1, with a weak D call TRBD1 (5 bases). V was shortened by 0 bases and J by 2 bases, with 13 bases between the two germline ends. The germline gives CDR1 DFQATT, CDR2 SNEGSKA (reference sequence). The CDR3 totals 15 residues. The CDR3 protein is CSARDGGTLNTEAFF. CDR3 DNA: TGCAGTGCTAGAGATGGTGGGACCTTAAACACTGAAGCTTTCTTT.

This sequence joins TRBV25-1 and TRBJ1-4; D might be TRBD1 (6 bases). Trimming shortened V by 6 bases and J by 5 bases, and 10 bases separated the two germline ends. The germline CDR1 and CDR2 sequences are MGHDK and SYGVNS. The length of the CDR3 is 13 residues. The CDR3 nucleotides read TGTGCCAGCAGAGGGGGGGCGAATGAAAAACTGTTTTTT. This gives the protein CASRGGANEKLFF.

This clonotype is a singleton in its sample. The chain recombines TRBV6-6 with TRBJ2-7; D gene ambiguous. The CDR3 loop spans 12 amino acids. V lost 5 bases and J 7 bases, leaving 12 bases between the germline ends. Germline-derived CDR1 and CDR2 are MNHNY and SVGAGI (reference sequence). CDR3 sequence reads: CASSPTVGEQYF. The CDR3, as DNA: TGTGCCAGCAGTCCTACAGTGGGGGAGCAGTACTTC.

The chain uses TRBV20-1 and TRBJ1-2; D gene uncertain. CDR3 size: 12 residues. V shed 1 base and J shed 4 bases, with 7 bases lying between them. Germline values: CDR1 DFQATT, CDR2 SNEGSKA (reference sequence). CDR3 coding DNA: TGCAGTGCTAGAGTAACCAGCTATGGCTACACCTTC. Translation: CSARVTSYGYTF.

V is TRBV9 and J is TRBJ2-2; D is perhaps TRBD2 (6 bases). Per germline, CDR1 SGDLS and CDR2 YYNGEE. Trimming took off 4 bases at V and 4 bases at J, with 14 bases between the two ends. There are 15 residues in the CDR3. CDR3 in DNA: TGTGCCAGCAGCACCCGAGAAGCGGGCACCGGGGAGCTGTTTTTT. This gives the protein CASSTREAGTGELFF.

J is TRBJ1-2 and V is TRBV5-1; D might be TRBD1 (6 bases). There are 16 residues in the CDR3. Germline CDR1 reads SGHRS; CDR2 reads YFSETQ. The V and J ends lost 0 bases and 8 bases respectively, with 20 bases between them. In DNA, the CDR3 is TGCGCCAGCAGCTTGGCTTCGAGACAGGCGGTGGAAGGCTACACCTTC. Translation gives CASSLASRQAVEGYTF.

This chain connects TRBV7-3 to TRBJ2-3, with 7 positions matching TRBD2. The J segment lost 3 bases and the V segment lost 4 bases, leaving 13 bases of the junction unmatched. The CDR3 is 17 amino acids. CDR1 is SGHTA and CDR2 is FQGTGA in the germline V gene. This CDR3 reads CASSSRPSGENTDTQYF. DNA of the CDR3: TGTGCCAGCAGCTCCCGACCAAGCGGGGAAAATACAGATACGCAGTATTTT.

This chain joins TRBV7-6 and TRBJ2-5; 8 bases align to TRBD2. The CDR3 is 16 residues long. Germline V gene data show CDR1 as SGHVS and CDR2 as FNYEAQ. V lost 1 base and J lost 1; bases outside the gene matches: 5. CDR3 amino acids: CASSLGPGGGQETQYF. CDR3 DNA: TGTGCCAGCAGCTTAGGTCCCGGGGGGGGCCAAGAGACCCAGTACTTC.